The clone carrying this TCR beta chain was counted at least ten times. Antigen specificity is unknown. With 3 bases removed from V and 6 bases from J, the gap between germline ends came to 10 bases. The CDR3 has 13 residues. CDR1 is SGHTA, CDR2 FQGNSA, per germline. Making TCR cDNA involved 5'RACE template switching, which added UMIs and a universal primer site. TCRdb called the 5' RACE reads again in MiXCR, with one record for every CDR3 protein. This table holds approximately 150,000 distinct CDR3 sequences, less than 9.5% found once. This entry is derived from a study of T cells after yellow fever vaccination. Study as a whole: Low-cell-number fractions were prepared with SMART-Seq v4 Ultra Low Input.

Study conclusions and caveats: Most primary-vaccination clones reappeared after the booster (about 95% CD4, more than 70% CD8). Some clonotypes were seen in both the CD4 and the CD8 compartments. These made up a small share and likely arose from convergent recombination.

This clonotype was obtained from a man aged 30 to 45 who received the YFV17D yellow fever vaccine. This specimen was CD4+ T cells sorted from PBMCs, taken 5 days after the yellow fever booster vaccination. The chain employs TRBV7-2 and TRBJ2-3, with D possibly matching TRBD2 (6 bases). The CDR3 region is CASSFGGADTQYF. The DNA for the CDR3 is TGTGCCAGCAGCTTCGGGGGTGCTGATACGCAGTATTTT.